The 20 T cell receptor beta chains given below trace back to one sample, sequenced in a study of cytomegalovirus exposure and HLA in healthy donors. With 60 Vbeta and 13 Jbeta primers, the PCR was carried out. Here immunoSEQ multiplex PCR was the method, and the copy in TCRdb shows in-frame clones only, minus some. The data hold 200,000 to 300,000 clones, with just under 85% observed a single time. The sequencing sample was made of PBMCs. The receptors were sampled from a woman in her thirties or forties in good health and CMV-seropositive.

The chain links TRBV10-3 to TRBJ2-7; tentatively, D is TRBD1 (6 bases). This CDR3 is built from 14 residues. Trimming took off 0 bases at V and 6 bases at J, with 12 bases between the two ends. Germline CDR1 reads ENHRY; CDR2 reads SYGVKD. The CDR3 region has the DNA TGTGCCATCAGTGAGTCGGGGACAAAGGGCGAGCAGTACTTC. Residues: CAISESGTKGEQYF.

The chain is built from TRBV7-8 and TRBJ2-3, with 11 nucleotides matching TRBD1. The CDR3 has 15 residues. Germline trimming cut 1 base from V and 6 bases from J; bases unmatched to any gene: 3. Per the germline V gene, CDR1 is SGHVS and CDR2 is FQNEAQ. The CDR3 loop is CASSLGTGGVDTQYF. In nucleotides, the CDR3 is TGTGCCAGCAGCTTAGGGACAGGGGGCGTTGATACGCAGTATTTT.

J is TRBJ1-1 and V is TRBV30; 8 bases match TRBD1. This CDR3 has 17 residues. V lost 3 bases to trimming and J lost 0 bases; unmatched junction nucleotides: 12. Looked up from germline, CDR1 is GTSNPN and CDR2 is SVGIG (reference sequence). The CDR3 DNA sequence: TGTGCCTGGAGAGAAACGGACAGGGCCGACATGAACACTGAAGCTTTCTTT. It yields the protein CAWRETDRADMNTEAFF.

The rearrangement joins TRBV2 to TRBJ1-1; D is ambiguous. The CDR3 is made up of 14 amino acids. Per the germline V gene, CDR1 is SNHLY and CDR2 is FYNNEI. Trimming left V 2 bases short and J 1 base short, with 8 bases between. The CDR3 DNA reads TGTGCCAGCAGTGAATTGTTTAGGAACACTGAAGCTTTCTTT. It yields the protein CASSELFRNTEAFF.

The V call is TRBV4-3, the J call TRBJ2-7; a weak D match, TRBD1 (6 bases). V lost 3 bases to trimming and J lost 4 bases, with 10 bases between them. The germline gives CDR1 LGHNA, CDR2 YSLEER. CDR3 length: 13 amino acids. CDR3 DNA: TGCGCCAGCAGCCATTCCAGGGGTTACGAGCAGTACTTC. It yields the protein CASSHSRGYEQYF.

The rearrangement joins TRBV27 to TRBJ1-1; D perhaps matches TRBD1 (6 bases). The V gene's germline CDR1 is MNHEY and CDR2 SMNVEV (reference sequence). The CDR3 spans 15 residues. V was clipped by 5 bases and J by 1 base, with 14 bases between them. CDR3 bases: TGTGCCAGCAGTCGATACGGACAGCCGAACACTGAAGCTTTCTTT. Translating it yields CASSRYGQPNTEAFF.

CDR3 protein: CASSPLSGSSYEQYF. The CDR3 nucleotides are TGTGCCAGCAGTCCTTTATCGGGGTCCTCCTACGAGCAGTACTTC. The V call is TRBV6-5, the J call TRBJ2-7, with a tentative D call TRBD2 (5 bases). The CDR3 sequence is 15 residues long. Deletions cut 5 bases from V and 0 bases from J, with 14 bases between. The germline V gene has CDR1 MNHEY and CDR2 SVGAGI.

The chain recombines TRBV27 with TRBJ2-7, with a possible D match to TRBD1 (6 bases). Germline loops: CDR1 MNHEY, CDR2 SMNVEV (reference sequence). The V end lost 2 bases, the J end lost 0 bases, and 8 bases lay between the germline ends. This CDR3 contains 14 residues. The CDR3 DNA is TGTGCCAGCAGTTTAGTAGGGGGCTCCTACGAGCAGTACTTC. Amino acid sequence: CASSLVGGSYEQYF.

This chain joins TRBV7-2 and TRBJ2-2, with 8 positions matching TRBD2. The length of the CDR3 is 16 residues. With 5 bases clipped from V and 5 bases from J, the junction kept 10 bases outside the gene matches. Germline V CDR1 and CDR2: SGHTA, FQGNSA. The CDR3 coding sequence is TGTGCCAGCAGCCCCCGGGGGGCGGGGGGAACCGGGGAGCTGTTTTTT. This translates into CASSPRGAGGTGELFF.

V is TRBV11-3 and J is TRBJ2-2; 9 bases are a match to TRBD2. This CDR3 has 15 residues. V lost 5 bases and J lost 10; bases outside the gene matches: 11. CDR1 and CDR2 from the germline V gene are SGHNT and YENEEA. The CDR3 loop reads CASSDLLAGRLELFF. The CDR3 DNA reads TGTGCCAGCAGCGATCTACTAGCGGGCCGTTTGGAGCTGTTTTTT.

This chain links TRBV28 with TRBJ1-1, with D hard to call. V was clipped by 3 bases and J by 5 bases, with 13 bases between them. From germline, CDR1 is MDHEN and CDR2 SYDVKM. The CDR3 is made up of 14 amino acids. The CDR3 DNA follows: TGTGCCAGCAGTTTTATTGACCGAGGGACTGAAGCTTTCTTT. It codes for CASSFIDRGTEAFF.

This chain joins TRBV9 and TRBJ2-1, with TRBD2 identical over 7 bases. Germline trimming cut 4 bases from V and 4 bases from J; bases unmatched to any gene: 17. The CDR3 extends over 18 amino acids. Germline CDR1 and CDR2: SGDLS and YYNGEE. As DNA, the CDR3 is TGTGCCAGCAGCCCCTCTGCGGGAGACGTCCTAGGTTACAATGAGCAGTTCTTC. Residues: CASSPSAGDVLGYNEQFF.

The chain carries TRBV7-3 and TRBJ2-5, with TRBD2 as a possible D gene (5 bases). Germline loops: CDR1 SGHTA, CDR2 FQGTGA. CDR3 length equals 13 residues. V lost 2 bases to trimming and J lost 3 bases, with 7 bases between them. The CDR3 here is CASSLRREETQYF. The CDR3 DNA reads TGTGCCAGCAGCTTACGGCGGGAAGAGACCCAGTACTTC.

The J gene is TRBJ2-6, the V gene TRBV4-2; 10 bases are shared with TRBD2. Germline V gene sequence: CDR1 LGHNA, CDR2 YNFKEQ. The V segment lost 1 base and the J segment 1 base; nucleotides outside the gene matches: 4. The CDR3 is made up of 18 amino acids. The CDR3 spells CASSQGLAGVSGANVLTF. The DNA for the CDR3 is TGTGCCAGCAGCCAAGGGCTAGCGGGAGTATCTGGGGCCAACGTCCTGACTTTC.

The rearrangement links TRBV27 to TRBJ1-5; TRBD1 might be the D (5 bases). There are 14 residues in the CDR3. V lost 3 bases, J lost 4 bases, and 10 bases lay in between. Germline loops: CDR1 MNHEY, CDR2 SMNVEV (reference sequence). CDR3 nucleotide sequence: TGTGCCAGCAGTTTGGGGGGTGGGAATCAGCCCCAGCATTTT. Translation: CASSLGGGNQPQHF.

This chain uses TRBV15 with TRBJ2-5, with TRBD2 matching 11 bases. This CDR3 comprises 16 residues. V lost 1 base and J lost 5; bases outside the gene matches: 6. CDR1 and CDR2 (germline): LNHNV, YYDKDF (reference sequence). CDR3 coding DNA: TGTGCCACCAGCAGAGGGCTAGCGGGAGGAGGCGAGACCCAGTACTTC. This gives the protein CATSRGLAGGGETQYF.

The CDR3 spells CAWDTDSNQPQHF. The CDR3 coding sequence is TGTGCCTGGGATACAGATAGCAATCAGCCCCAGCATTTT. The chain joins TRBV30 to TRBJ1-5; no reliable D call. The CDR3 spans 13 residues. Germline V gene lookup returns CDR1 GTSNPN and CDR2 SVGIG (reference sequence). Deletions cut 5 bases from V and 0 bases from J, with 8 bases between.

The CDR3 loop is CASSRTSGSLNEQFF. The DNA of the CDR3 is TGTGCCAGCAGTCGAACTAGCGGGAGCCTCAATGAGCAGTTCTTC. The rearrangement joins TRBV27 to TRBJ2-1; 11 bases are a match to TRBD2. CDR1 and CDR2 (germline): MNHEY, SMNVEV (reference sequence). This CDR3 region has 15 residues. J lost 6 bases, V lost 5 bases, and 6 bases had no gene match.

The table lists this clone with a count of one. The sample contains more than one DNA sequence encoding this CDR3. V is TRBV27 and J is TRBJ2-3; TRBD2 is a possible D gene (6 bases). Germline V gives CDR1 MNHEY, CDR2 SMNVEV (reference sequence). Trimming pared 2 bases from V and 1 base from J, leaving 10 bases between. This CDR3 is 15 amino acids long. The CDR3 is CASSLRSGGTDTQYF. The CDR3, as DNA: TGTGCCAGCAGTTTAAGGTCGGGGGGCACAGATACGCAGTATTTT.

The chain employs TRBV6-1 and TRBJ1-2; possible D gene TRBD1, 5 bases. CDR1 MNHNS and CDR2 SASEGT come from the germline V gene. The CDR3 has 13 amino acids. The ends were cut back, 4 bases at V and 4 bases at J, with 10 bases in the middle. The chain's CDR3 is CASSGGGRYGYTF. The CDR3 bases are TGTGCCAGCAGTGGGGGGGGACGCTATGGCTACACCTTC.